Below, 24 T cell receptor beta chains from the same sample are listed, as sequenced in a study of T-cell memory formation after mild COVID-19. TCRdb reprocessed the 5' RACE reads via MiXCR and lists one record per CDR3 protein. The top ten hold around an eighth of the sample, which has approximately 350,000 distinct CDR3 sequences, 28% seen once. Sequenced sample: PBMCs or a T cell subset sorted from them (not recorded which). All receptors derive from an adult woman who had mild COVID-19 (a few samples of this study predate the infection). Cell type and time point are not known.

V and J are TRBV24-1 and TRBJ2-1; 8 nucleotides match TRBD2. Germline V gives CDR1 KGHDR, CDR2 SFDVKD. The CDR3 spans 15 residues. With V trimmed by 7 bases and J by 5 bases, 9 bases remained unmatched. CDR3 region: CATSRAGATNNEQFF. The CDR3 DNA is TGTGCCACCAGCCGAGCGGGAGCAACTAACAATGAGCAGTTCTTC.

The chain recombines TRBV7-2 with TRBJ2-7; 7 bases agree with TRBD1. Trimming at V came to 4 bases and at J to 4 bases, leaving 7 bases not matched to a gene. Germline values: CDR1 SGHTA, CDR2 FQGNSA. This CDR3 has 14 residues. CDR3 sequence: CASSSGQVLYEQYF. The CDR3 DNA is TGTGCCAGCAGCTCCGGACAGGTACTTTACGAGCAGTACTTC.

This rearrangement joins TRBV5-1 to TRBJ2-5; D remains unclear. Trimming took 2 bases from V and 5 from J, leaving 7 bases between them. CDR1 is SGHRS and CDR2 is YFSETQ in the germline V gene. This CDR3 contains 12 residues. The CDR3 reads CASSFDRETQYF. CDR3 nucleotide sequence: TGCGCCAGCAGCTTTGATCGGGAGACCCAGTACTTC. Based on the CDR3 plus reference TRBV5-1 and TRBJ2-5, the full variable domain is KAGVTQTPRYLIKTRGQQVTLSCSPISGHRSVSWYQQTPGQGLQFLFEYFSETQRNKGNFPGRFSGRQFSNSRSEMNVSTLELGDSALYLCASSFDRETQYFGPGTRLLVL.

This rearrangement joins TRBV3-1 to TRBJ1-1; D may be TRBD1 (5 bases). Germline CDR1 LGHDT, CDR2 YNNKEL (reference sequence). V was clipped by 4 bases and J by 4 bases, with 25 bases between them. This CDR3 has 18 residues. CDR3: CASSPPPGTGGVGTEAFF. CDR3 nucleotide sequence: TGTGCCAGCAGCCCCCCCCCGGGGACTGGGGGGGTAGGCACTGAAGCTTTCTTT.

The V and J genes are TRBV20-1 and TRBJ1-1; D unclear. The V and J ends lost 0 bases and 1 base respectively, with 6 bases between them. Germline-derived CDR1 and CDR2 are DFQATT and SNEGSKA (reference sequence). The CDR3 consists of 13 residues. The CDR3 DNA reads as TGCAGTGCTAGAGATCGGACGAACACTGAAGCTTTCTTT. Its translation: CSARDRTNTEAFF.

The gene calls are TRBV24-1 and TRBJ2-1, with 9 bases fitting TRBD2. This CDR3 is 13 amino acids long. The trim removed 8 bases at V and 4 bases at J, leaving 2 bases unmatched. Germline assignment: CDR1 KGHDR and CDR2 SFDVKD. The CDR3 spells CATTAGGYNEQFF. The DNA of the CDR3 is TGTGCCACCACGGCGGGAGGGTACAATGAGCAGTTCTTC.

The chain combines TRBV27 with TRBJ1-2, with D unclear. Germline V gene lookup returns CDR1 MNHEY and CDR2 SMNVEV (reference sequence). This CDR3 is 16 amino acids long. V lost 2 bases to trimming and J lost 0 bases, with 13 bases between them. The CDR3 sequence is CASSLNAGGPNYGYTF. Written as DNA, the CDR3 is TGTGCCAGCAGTTTAAATGCGGGAGGCCCTAACTATGGCTACACCTTC.

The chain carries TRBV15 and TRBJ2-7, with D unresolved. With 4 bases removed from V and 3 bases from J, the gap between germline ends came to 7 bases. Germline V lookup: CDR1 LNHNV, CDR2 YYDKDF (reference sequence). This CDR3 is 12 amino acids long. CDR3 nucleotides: TGTGCCACCAGCATGCGAGGCTACGAGCAGTACTTC. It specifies CATSMRGYEQYF.

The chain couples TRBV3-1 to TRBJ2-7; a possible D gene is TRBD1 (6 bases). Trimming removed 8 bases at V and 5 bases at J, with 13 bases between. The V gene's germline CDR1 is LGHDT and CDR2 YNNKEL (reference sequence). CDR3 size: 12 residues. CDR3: CASGGTPHEQYF. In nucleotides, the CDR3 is TGTGCCAGCGGTGGGACACCACACGAGCAGTACTTC.

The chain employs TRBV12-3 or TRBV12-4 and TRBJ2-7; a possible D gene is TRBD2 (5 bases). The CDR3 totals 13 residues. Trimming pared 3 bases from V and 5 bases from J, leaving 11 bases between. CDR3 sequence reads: CASSFSPRDEQYF. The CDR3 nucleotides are TGTGCCAGCAGTTTTTCCCCGAGGGACGAGCAGTACTTC.

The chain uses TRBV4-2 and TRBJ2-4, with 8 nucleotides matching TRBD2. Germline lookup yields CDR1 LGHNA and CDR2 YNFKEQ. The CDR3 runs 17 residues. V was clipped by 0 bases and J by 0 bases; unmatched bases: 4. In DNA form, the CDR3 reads TGTGCCAGCAGCCAAGAACGAGCGGGAGCAGCCAAAAACATTCAGTACTTC. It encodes CASSQERAGAAKNIQYF.

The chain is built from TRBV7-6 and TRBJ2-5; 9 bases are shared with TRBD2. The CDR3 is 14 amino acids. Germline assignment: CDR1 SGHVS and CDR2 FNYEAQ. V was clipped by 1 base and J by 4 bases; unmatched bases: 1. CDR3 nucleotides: TGTGCCAGCAGCTTAGGAGCGGGGGGAGAGACCCAGTACTTC. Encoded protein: CASSLGAGGETQYF.

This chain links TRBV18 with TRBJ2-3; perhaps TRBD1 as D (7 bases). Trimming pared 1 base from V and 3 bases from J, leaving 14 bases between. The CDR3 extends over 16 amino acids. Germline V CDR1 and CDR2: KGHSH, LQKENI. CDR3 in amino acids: CASSPRPGDRTDTQYF. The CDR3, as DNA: TGTGCCAGCTCACCACGGCCGGGGGACAGAACAGATACGCAGTATTTT.

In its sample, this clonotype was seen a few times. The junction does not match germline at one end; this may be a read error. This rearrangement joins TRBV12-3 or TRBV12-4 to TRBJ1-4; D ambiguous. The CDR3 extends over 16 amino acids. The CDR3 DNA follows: TGTGCCAGCAGTTTAGCGCGGTTTGAACAGAGGAAAAAGCTGTTTTTT. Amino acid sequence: CASSLARFEQRKKLFF.

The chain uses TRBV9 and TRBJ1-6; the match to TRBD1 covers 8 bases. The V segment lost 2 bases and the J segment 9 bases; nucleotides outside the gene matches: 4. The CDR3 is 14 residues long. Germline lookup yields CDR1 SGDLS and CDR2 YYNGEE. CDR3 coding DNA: TGTGCCAGCAGCGTTGGACAGGGCCTTTCACCCCTCCACTTT. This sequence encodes CASSVGQGLSPLHF.

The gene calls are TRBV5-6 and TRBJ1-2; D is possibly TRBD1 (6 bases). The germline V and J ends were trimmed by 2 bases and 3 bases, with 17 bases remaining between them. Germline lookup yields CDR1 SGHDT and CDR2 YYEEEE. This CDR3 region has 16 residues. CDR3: CASSFGAQGSHYGYTF. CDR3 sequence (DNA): TGTGCCAGCAGCTTTGGGGCCCAGGGGTCCCACTATGGCTACACCTTC.

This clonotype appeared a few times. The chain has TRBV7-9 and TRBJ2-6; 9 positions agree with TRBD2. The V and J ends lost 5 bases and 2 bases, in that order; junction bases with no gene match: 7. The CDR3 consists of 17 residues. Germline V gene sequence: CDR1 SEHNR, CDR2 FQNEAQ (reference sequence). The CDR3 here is CASSARGGAAGANVLTF. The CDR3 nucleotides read TGTGCCAGCAGCGCACGCGGGGGGGCTGCTGGGGCCAACGTCCTGACTTTC.

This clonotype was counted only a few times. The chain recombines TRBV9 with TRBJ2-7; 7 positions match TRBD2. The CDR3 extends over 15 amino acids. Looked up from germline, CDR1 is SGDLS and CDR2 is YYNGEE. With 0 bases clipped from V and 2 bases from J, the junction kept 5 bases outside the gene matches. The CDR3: CASSVAEGGPYEQYF. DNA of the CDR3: TGTGCCAGCAGCGTAGCGGAGGGAGGGCCCTACGAGCAGTACTTC.

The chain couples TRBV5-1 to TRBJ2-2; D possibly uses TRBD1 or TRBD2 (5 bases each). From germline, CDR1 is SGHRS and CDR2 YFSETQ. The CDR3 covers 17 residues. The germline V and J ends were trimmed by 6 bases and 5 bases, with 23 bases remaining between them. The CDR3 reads CASNLPPLGTGTGELFF. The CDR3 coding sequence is TGCGCCAGCAACCTGCCCCCCCTCGGGACGGGGACCGGGGAGCTGTTTTTT.

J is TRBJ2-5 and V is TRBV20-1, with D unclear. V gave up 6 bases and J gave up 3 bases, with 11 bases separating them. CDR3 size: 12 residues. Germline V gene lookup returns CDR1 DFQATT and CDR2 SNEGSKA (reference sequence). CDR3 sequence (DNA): TGCAGTGCCCTTCATGGGAAAGAGACCCAGTACTTC. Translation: CSALHGKETQYF.

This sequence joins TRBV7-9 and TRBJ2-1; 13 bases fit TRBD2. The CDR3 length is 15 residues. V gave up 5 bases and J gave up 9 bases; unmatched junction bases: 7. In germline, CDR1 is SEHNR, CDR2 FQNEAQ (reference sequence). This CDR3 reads CASSLGLAGMGEQFF. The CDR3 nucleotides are TGTGCCAGCAGCCTGGGACTAGCGGGAATGGGTGAGCAGTTCTTC.

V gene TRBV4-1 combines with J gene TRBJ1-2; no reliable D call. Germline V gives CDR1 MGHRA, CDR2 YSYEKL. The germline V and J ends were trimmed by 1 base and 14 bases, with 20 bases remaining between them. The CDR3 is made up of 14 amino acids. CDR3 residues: CASSQVSNQVPLTF. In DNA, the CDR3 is TGCGCCAGCAGCCAAGTTTCGAACCAAGTCCCGCTTACCTTC.

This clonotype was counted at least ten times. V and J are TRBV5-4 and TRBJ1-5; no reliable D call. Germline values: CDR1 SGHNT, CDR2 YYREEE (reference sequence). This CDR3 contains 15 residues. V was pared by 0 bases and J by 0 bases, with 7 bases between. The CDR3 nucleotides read TGTGCCAGCAGCTTGGGGTTGGATAGCAATCAGCCCCAGCATTTT. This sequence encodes CASSLGLDSNQPQHF.

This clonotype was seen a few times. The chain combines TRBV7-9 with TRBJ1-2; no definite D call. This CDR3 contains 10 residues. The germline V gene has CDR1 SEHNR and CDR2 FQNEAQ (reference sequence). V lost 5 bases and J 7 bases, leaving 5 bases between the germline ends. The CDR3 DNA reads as TGTGCCAGCAGCGCTGGTGGCTACACCTTC. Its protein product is CASSAGGYTF.